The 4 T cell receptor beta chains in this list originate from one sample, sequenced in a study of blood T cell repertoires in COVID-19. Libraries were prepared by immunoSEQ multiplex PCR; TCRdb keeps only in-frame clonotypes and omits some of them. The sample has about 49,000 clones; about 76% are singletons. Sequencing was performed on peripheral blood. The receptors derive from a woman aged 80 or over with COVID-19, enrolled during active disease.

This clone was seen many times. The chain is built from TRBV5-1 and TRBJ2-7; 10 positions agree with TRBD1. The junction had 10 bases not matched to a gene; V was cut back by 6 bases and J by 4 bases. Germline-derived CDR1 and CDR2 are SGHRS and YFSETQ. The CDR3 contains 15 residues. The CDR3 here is CASNQAGTGAYEQYF. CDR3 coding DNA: TGCGCCAGCAACCAAGCCGGGACAGGGGCGTACGAGCAGTACTTC. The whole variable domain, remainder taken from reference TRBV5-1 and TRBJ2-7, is KAGVTQTPRYLIKTRGQQVTLSCSPISGHRSVSWYQQTPGQGLQFLFEYFSETQRNKGNFPGRFSGRQFSNSRSEMNVSTLELGDSALYLCASNQAGTGAYEQYFGPGTRLTVT.

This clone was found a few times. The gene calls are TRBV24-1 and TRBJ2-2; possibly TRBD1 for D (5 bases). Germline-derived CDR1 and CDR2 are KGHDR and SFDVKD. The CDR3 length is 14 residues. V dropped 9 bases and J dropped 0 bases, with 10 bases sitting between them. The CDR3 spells CATQGSSNTGELFF. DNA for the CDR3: TGTGCCACCCAGGGATCGTCGAACACCGGGGAGCTGTTTTTT.

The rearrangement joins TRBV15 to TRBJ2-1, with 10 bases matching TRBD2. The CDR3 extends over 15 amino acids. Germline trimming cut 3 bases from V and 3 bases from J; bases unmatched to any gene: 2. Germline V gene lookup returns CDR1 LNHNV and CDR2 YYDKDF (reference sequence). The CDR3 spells CATSSGTSDYNEQFF. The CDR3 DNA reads TGTGCCACCAGCAGCGGGACTAGCGACTACAATGAGCAGTTCTTC.

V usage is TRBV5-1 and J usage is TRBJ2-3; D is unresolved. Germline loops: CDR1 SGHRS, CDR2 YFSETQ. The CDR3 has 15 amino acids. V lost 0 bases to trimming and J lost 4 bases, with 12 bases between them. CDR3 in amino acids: CASSLDQRPADTQYF. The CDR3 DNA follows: TGCGCCAGCAGCTTGGACCAGCGTCCCGCAGATACGCAGTATTTT.